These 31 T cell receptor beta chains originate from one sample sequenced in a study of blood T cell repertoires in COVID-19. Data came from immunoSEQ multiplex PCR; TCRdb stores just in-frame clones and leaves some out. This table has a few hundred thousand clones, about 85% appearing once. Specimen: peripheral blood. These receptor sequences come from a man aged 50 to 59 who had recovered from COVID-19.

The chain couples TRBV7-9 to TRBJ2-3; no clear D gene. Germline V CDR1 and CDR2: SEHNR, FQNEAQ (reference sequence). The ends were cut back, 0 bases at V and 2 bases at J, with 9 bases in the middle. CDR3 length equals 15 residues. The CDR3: CASSLAETATDTQYF. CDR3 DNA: TGTGCCAGCAGCTTAGCGGAGACGGCCACAGATACGCAGTATTTT.

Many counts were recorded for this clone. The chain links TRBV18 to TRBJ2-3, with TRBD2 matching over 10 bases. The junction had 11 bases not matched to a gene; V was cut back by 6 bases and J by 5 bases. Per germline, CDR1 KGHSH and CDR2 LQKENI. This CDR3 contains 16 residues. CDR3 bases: TGTGCCAGCTCGCTTGGACTAGCGGAGGTGGGAGATACGCAGTATTTT. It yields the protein CASSLGLAEVGDTQYF.

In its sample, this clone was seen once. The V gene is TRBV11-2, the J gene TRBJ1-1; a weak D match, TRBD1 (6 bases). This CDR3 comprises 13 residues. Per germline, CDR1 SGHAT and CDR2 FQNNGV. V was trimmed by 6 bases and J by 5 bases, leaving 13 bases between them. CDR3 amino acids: CASRRAGETEAFF. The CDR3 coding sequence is TGTGCCAGCAGACGGGCAGGGGAGACTGAAGCTTTCTTT.

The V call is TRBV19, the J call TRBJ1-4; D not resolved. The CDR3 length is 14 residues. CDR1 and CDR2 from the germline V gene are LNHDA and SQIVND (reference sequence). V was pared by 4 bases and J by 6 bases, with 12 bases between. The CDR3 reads CASSTNSNYEKLFF. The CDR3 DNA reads TGTGCCAGTAGTACGAACAGTAACTATGAAAAACTGTTTTTT.

The DNA for the CDR3 is TGTGCCAGCAGTTTCGAACTACTAGAGACCCAGTACTTC. Amino acids: CASSFELLETQYF. The chain links TRBV12-3 or TRBV12-4 to TRBJ2-5; no reliable D call. Trimming stripped 3 bases from V and 4 bases from J, with 9 bases between. CDR3 length equals 13 residues.

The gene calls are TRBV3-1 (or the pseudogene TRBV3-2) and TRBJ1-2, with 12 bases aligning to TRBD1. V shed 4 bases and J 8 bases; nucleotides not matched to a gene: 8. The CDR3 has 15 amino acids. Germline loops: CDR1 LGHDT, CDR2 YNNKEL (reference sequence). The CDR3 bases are TGTGCCAGCAGCCGCCCGGGACAGGGGGCGCGGGGCTACACCTTC. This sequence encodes CASSRPGQGARGYTF.

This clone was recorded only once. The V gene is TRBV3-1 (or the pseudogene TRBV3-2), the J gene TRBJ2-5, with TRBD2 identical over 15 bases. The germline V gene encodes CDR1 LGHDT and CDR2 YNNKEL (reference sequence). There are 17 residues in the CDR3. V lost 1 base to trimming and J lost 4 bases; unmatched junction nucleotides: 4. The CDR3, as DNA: TGTGCCAGCAGCCAAGCCCGGACTAGCGGGAGGGGAGAGACCCAGTACTTC. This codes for CASSQARTSGRGETQYF.

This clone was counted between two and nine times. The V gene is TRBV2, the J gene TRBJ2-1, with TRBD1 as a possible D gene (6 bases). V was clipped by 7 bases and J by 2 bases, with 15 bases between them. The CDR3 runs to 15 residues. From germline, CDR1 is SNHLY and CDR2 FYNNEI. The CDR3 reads CASNPQGFPYNEQFF. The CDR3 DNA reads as TGTGCCAGCAATCCACAGGGTTTCCCCTACAATGAGCAGTTCTTC.

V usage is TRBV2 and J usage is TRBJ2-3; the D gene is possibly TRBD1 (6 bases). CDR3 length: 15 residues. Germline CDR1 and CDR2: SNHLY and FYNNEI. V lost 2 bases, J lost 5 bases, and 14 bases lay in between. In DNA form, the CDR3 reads TGTGCCAGCAGTGAAAGGGGGTTTTCAGGAGATACGCAGTATTTT. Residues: CASSERGFSGDTQYF.

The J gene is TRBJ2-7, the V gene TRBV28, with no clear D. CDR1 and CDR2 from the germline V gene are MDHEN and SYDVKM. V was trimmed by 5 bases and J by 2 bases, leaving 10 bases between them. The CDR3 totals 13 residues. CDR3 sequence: CASSLDIPYEQYF. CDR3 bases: TGTGCCAGCAGTCTCGACATACCCTACGAGCAGTACTTC. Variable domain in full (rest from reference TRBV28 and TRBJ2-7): DVKVTQSSRYLVKRTGEKVFLECVQDMDHENMFWYRQDPGLGLRLIYFSYDVKMKEKGDIPEGYSVSREKKERFSLILESASTNQTSMYLCASSLDIPYEQYFGPGTRLTVT.

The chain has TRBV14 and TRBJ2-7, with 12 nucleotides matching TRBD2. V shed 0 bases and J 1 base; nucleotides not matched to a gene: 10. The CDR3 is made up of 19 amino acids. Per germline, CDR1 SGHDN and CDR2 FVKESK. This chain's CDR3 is CASSQDLRTSGRRSYEQYF. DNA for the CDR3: TGTGCCAGCAGCCAAGATCTAAGAACTAGCGGGAGGAGGTCCTACGAGCAGTACTTC.

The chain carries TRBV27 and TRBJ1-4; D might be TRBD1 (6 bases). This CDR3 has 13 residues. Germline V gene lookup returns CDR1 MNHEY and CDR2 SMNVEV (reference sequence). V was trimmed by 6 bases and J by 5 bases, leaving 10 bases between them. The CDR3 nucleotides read TGTGCCAGCAGGGACAGCAAGAATGAAAAACTGTTTTTT. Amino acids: CASRDSKNEKLFF.

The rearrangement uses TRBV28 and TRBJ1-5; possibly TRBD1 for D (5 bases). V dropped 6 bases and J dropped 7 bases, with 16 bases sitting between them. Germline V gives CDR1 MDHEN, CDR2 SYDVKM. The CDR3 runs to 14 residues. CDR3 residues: CASSRWGSWQPQHF. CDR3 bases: TGTGCCAGCAGCAGATGGGGCTCTTGGCAGCCCCAGCATTTT.

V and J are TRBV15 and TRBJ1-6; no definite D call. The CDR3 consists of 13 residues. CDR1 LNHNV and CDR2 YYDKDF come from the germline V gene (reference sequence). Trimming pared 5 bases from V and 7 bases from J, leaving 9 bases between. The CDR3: CATSQAGNSPLHF. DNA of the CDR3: TGTGCCACCAGCCAGGCAGGAAATTCACCCCTCCACTTT.

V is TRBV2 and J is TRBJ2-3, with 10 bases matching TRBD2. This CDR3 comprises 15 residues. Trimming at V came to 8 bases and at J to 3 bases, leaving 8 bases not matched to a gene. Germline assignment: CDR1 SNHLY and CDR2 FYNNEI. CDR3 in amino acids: CASGERLAGTDTQYF. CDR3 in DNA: TGTGCCAGCGGCGAGCGACTAGCGGGTACAGATACGCAGTATTTT.

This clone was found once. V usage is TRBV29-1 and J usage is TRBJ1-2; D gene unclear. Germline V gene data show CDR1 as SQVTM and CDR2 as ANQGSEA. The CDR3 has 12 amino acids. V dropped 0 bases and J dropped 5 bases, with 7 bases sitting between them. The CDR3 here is CSVEEKEYGYTF. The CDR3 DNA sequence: TGCAGCGTTGAAGAAAAAGAGTATGGCTACACCTTC.

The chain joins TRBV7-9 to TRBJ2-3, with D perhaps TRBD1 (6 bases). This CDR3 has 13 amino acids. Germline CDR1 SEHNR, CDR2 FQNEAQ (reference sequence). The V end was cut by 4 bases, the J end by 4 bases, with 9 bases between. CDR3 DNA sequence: TGTGCCAGCAGCTCCTCAGGGGCAGATACGCAGTATTTT. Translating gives CASSSSGADTQYF.

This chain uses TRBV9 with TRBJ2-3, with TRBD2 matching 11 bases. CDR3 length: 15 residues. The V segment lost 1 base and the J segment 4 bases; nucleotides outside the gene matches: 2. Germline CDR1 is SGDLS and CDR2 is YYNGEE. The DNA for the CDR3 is TGTGCCAGCAGCGTACGACTAGCGGGGTCAGATACGCAGTATTTT. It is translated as CASSVRLAGSDTQYF. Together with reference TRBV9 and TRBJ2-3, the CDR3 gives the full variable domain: DSGVTQTPKHLITATGQRVTLRCSPRSGDLSVYWYQQSLDQGLQFLIQYYNGEERAKGNILERFSAQQFPDLHSELNLSSLELGDSALYFCASSVRLAGSDTQYFGPGTRLTVL.

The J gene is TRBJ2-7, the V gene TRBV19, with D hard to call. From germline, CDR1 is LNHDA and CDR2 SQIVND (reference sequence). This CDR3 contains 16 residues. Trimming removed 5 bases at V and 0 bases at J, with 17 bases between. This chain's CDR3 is CASSPQFTLSSYEQYF. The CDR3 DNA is TGTGCCAGTAGTCCCCAATTCACTCTTAGCTCCTACGAGCAGTACTTC.

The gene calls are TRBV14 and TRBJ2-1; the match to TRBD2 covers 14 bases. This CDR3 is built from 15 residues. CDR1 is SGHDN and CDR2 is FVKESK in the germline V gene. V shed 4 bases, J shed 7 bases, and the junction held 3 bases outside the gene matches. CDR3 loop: CASSPGLAGVNEQFF. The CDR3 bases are TGTGCCAGCAGCCCGGGACTAGCGGGAGTGAATGAGCAGTTCTTC.

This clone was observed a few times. The chain's CDR3 is CASSPNRGSYEQYF. The CDR3 DNA sequence: TGTGCCAGCAGTCCCAACAGGGGATCCTACGAGCAGTACTTC. This sequence joins TRBV28 and TRBJ2-7, with 7 bases aligning to TRBD1. This CDR3 spans 14 amino acids. The germline CDR1 and CDR2 sequences are MDHEN and SYDVKM. Trimming took 5 bases from V and 1 from J; bases not matched to a gene: 5.

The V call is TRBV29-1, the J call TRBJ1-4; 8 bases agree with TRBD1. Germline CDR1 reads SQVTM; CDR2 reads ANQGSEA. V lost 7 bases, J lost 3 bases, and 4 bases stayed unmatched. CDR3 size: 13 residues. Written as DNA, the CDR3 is TGCAGCGCGACGGGACAGGCTAATGAAAAACTGTTTTTT. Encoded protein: CSATGQANEKLFF.

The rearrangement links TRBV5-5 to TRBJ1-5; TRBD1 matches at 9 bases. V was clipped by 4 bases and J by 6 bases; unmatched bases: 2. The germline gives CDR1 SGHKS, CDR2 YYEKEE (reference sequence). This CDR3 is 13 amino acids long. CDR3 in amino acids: CASSLDRGQPQHF. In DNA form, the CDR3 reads TGTGCCAGCAGCCTGGACAGGGGTCAGCCCCAGCATTTT.

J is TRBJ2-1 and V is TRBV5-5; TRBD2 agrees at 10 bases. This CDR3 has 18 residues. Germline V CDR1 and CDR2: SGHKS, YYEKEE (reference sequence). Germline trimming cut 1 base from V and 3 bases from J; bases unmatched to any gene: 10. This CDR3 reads CASSLRYPSSGGYNEQFF. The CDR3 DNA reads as TGTGCCAGCAGCTTGCGTTACCCGTCTAGCGGGGGCTACAATGAGCAGTTCTTC.

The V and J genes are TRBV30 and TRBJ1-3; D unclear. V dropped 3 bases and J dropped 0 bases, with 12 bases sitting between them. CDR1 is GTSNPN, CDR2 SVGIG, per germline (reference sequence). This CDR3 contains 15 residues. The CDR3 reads CAWRPGEGSGNTIYF. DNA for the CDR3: TGTGCCTGGAGGCCGGGTGAGGGCTCTGGAAACACCATATATTTT. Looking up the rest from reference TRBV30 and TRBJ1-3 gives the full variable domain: SQTIHQWPATLVQPVGSPLSLECTVEGTSNPNLYWYRQAAGRGLQLLFYSVGIGQISSEVPQNLSASRPQDRQFILSSKKLLLSDSGFYLCAWRPGEGSGNTIYFGEGSWLTVV.

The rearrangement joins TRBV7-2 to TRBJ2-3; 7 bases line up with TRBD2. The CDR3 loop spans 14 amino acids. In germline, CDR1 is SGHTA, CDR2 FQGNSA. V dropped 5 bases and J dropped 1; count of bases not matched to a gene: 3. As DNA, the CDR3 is TGTGCCAGCAGCCCGGGGGGTGGCACAGATACGCAGTATTTT. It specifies CASSPGGGTDTQYF.

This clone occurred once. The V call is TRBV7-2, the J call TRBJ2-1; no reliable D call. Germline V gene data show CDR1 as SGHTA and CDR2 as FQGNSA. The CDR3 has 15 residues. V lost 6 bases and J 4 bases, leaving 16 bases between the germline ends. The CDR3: CASSSSRTSYNEQFF. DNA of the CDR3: TGTGCCAGCAGTTCCTCTAGAACCTCTTACAATGAGCAGTTCTTC.

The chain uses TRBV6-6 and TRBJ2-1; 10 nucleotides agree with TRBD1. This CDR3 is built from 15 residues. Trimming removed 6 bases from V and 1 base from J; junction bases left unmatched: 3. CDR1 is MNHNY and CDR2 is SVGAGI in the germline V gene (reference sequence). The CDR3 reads CASRGTGESYNEQFF. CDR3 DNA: TGTGCCAGCAGGGGGACAGGGGAGTCCTACAATGAGCAGTTCTTC.

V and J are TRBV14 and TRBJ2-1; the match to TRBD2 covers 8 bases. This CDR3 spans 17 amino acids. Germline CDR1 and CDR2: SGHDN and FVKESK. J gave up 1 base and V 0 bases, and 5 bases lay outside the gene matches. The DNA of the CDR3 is TGTGCCAGCAGCCAAGACTGGCTAGCGGGTTCCTACAATGAGCAGTTCTTC. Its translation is CASSQDWLAGSYNEQFF.

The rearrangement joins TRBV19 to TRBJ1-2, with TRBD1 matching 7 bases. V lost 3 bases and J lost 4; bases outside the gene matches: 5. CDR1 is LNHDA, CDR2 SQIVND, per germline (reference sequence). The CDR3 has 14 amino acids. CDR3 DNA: TGTGCCAGTAGTATCGGGACAGCCCCCTATGGCTACACCTTC. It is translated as CASSIGTAPYGYTF.

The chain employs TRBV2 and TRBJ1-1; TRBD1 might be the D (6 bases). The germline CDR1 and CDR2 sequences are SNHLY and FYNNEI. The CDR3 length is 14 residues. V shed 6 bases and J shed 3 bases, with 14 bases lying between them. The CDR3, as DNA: TGTGCCAGCAGCCCAACAGGGTTCGACACTGAAGCTTTCTTT. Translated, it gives CASSPTGFDTEAFF.